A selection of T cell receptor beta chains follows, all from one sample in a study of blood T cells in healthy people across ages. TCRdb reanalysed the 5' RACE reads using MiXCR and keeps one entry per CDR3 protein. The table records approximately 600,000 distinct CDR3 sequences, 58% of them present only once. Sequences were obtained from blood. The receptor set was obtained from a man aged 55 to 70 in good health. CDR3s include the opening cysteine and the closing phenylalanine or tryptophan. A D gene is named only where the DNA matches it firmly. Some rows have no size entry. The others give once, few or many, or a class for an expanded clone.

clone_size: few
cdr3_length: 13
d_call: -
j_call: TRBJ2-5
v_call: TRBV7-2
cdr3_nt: TGTGCCAGCAGCTTACCAGGGTGGGAGACCCAGTACTTC
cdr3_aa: CASSLPGWETQYF

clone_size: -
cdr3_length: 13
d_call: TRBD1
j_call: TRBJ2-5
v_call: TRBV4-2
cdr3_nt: TGTGCCAGCAGCCATGACAGGGGAGAGACCCAGTACTTC
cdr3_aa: CASSHDRGETQYF

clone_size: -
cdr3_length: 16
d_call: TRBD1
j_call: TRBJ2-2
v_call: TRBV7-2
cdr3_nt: TGTGCCAGCAGCCCGAGGACAGGGGGGTACTCCGGGGAGCTGTTTTTT
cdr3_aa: CASSPRTGGYSGELFF

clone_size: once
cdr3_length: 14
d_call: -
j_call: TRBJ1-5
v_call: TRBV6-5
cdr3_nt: TGTGCCAGCAGTCACCGACGGGGAGATCAGCCCCAGCATTTT
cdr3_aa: CASSHRRGDQPQHF

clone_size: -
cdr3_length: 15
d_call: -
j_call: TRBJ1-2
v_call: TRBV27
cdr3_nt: TGTGCCAGCAGTTCCCGACCCGGGACGAACTATGGCTACACCTTC
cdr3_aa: CASSSRPGTNYGYTF

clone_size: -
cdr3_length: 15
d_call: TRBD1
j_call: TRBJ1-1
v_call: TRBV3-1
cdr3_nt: TGTGCCAGCAGCCAAGGCGGGGGACAGTACACTGAAGCTTTCTTT
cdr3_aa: CASSQGGGQYTEAFF

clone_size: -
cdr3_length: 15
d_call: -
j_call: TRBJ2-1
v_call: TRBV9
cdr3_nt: TGTGCCAGCAGCGTCGGGACTGCTTACTACAATGAGCAGTTCTTT
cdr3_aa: CASSVGTAYYNEQFF

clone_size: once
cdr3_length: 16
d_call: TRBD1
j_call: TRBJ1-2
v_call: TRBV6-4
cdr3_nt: TGTGCCAGCAGCGCACAGGGGCTCCTTTTCTTAAGTGGCTACACCTTC
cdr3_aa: CASSAQGLLFLSGYTF

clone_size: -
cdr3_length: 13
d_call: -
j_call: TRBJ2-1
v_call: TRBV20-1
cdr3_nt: TGCAGTGCTAATGACCAGGGGAGGAATGAGCAGTTCTTC
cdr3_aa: CSANDQGRNEQFF

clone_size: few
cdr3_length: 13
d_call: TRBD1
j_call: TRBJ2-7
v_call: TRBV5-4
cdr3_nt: TGTGCCAGCAGCCGGGACAGGGATGGCGAGCAGTACTTC
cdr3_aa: CASSRDRDGEQYF

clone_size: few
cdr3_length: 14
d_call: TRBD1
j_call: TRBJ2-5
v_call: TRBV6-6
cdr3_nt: TGTGCCAGCAGTTACACCGACAGGGTTGAGACCCAGTACTTC
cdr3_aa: CASSYTDRVETQYF

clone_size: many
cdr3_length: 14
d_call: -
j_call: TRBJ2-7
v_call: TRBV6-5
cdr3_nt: TGTGCCAGCAGCCGGACGGCAGGGGCCTACGAGCAGTACTTC
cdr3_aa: CASSRTAGAYEQYF

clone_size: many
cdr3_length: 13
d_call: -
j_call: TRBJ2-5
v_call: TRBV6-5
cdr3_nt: TGTGCCAGCAGTTACGGCAGCCAAGAGACCCAGTACTTC
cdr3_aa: CASSYGSQETQYF

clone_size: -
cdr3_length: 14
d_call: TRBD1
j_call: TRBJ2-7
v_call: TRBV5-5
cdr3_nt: TGTGCCAGCAGCCCGGGACAGACGGCCTACGAGCAGTACTTC
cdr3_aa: CASSPGQTAYEQYF

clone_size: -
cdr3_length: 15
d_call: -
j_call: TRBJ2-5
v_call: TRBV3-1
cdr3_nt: TGTGCCAGCAGCCAACCCGGGAGAGATAACAATGAGCAGTACTTC
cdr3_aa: CASSQPGRDNNEQYF

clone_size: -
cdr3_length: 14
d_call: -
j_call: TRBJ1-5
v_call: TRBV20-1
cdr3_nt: TGCAGTGCTAGAGATGGGTTGGGCAATCAGCCCCAGCATTTT
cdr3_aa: CSARDGLGNQPQHF

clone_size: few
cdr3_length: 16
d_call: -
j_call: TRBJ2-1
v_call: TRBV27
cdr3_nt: TGTGCCAGCAGTTTAGATGGACAGTGGCCCCTCAATGAGCAGTTCTTC
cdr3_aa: CASSLDGQWPLNEQFF

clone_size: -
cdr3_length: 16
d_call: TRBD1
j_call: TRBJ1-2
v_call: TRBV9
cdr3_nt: TGTGCCAGCAGCGTAGAGGGGTTGACAGGGAGCTATGGCTACACCTTC
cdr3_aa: CASSVEGLTGSYGYTF

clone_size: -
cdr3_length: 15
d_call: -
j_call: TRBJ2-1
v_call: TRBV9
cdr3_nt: TGTGCCAGCAGCGTGAGAACAGGCAATAACAATGAGCAGTTCTTC
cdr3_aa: CASSVRTGNNNEQFF

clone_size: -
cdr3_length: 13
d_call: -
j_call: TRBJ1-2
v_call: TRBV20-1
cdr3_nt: TGCAGTGCCCCGACAGGATTCAACTATGGCTACACCTTC
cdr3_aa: CSAPTGFNYGYTF

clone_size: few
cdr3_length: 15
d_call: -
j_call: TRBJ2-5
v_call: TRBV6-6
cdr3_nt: TGTGCCAGCAGTTACTACTCGGGGGGCCATGAGACCCAGTACTTC
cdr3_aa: CASSYYSGGHETQYF

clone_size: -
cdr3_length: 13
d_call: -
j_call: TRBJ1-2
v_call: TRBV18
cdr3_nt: TGTGCCAGCTCAGCCTTTTCAGGGGATGGCTACACCTTC
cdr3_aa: CASSAFSGDGYTF

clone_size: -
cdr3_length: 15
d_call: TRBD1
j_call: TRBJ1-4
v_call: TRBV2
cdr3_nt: TGTGCCAGCAGCGCCGGTGGACAGGGAGCGGGAAAACTGTTTTTT
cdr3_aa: CASSAGGQGAGKLFF

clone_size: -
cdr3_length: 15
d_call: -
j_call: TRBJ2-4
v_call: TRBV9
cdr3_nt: TGTGCCAGCAGCGCCGAGGGGGGGGCCAAAAACATTCAGTACTTC
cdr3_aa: CASSAEGGAKNIQYF

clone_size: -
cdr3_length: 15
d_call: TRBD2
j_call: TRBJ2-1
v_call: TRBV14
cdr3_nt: TGTGCCAGCAGCCAAGGAATGGGACTAGCGGGCCCTCCGATCTTC
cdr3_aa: CASSQGMGLAGPPIF

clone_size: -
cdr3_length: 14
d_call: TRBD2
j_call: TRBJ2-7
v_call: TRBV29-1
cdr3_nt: TGCAGCGCCCGAACTAGCGGGAGCCGCTACGAGCAGTACTTC
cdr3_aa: CSARTSGSRYEQYF

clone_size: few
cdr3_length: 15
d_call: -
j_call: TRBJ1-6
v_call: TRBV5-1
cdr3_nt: TGCGCCAGCAGCTGGGGCGGGGATCGCAATTCACCCCTCCACTTT
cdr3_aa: CASSWGGDRNSPLHF